A selection of T cell receptor beta chains follows, all from one sample in a study of cytomegalovirus exposure and HLA in healthy donors. Some clones are missing from TCRdb's copy, which holds only in-frame ones; the method was immunoSEQ multiplex PCR. Here the sample spans some 130,000 clones, 70% to 80% being singletons. Specimen: PBMCs. These TCRs come from a man between 25 and 39 years old in good health and CMV-seronegative. The CDR3 runs from the conserved cysteine through the conserved F or W. The D gene is left open where the match is weak. Clone size is shown for a subset of rows, as once, few, many or a class of expanded clone.

>NA|TRBV15|TRBJ2-2|NA
TGTGCCACCAGCACCGGGAGGAACACCGGGGAGCTGTTTTTT
CATSTGRNTGELFF
>NA|TRBV13|TRBJ2-2|TRBD2
TGTGCCAGCAGCTATGGACTAGCGGGACGTACCGGGGAGCTGTTTTTT
CASSYGLAGRTGELFF
>NA|TRBV5-4|TRBJ2-1|NA
TGTGCCAGCAGAGGGGGGGAGGGGTGGTATGAGCAGTTCTTC
CASRGGEGWYEQFF
>few|TRBV6-6|TRBJ1-5|TRBD1
TGTGCCAGCAGTCGACAGGGAGGCCAGCCCCAGCATTTT
CASSRQGGQPQHF
>NA|TRBV21-1|TRBJ2-3|NA
TGTGCCAGCAGCAAAACCGAGAAATACTACAGCACAGATACGCAGTATTTT
CASSKTEKYYSTDTQYF
>NA|TRBV27|TRBJ2-7|NA
TGTGCCAGCACCCTGACAGCCGGAGCTAGCGAGCAGTACTTC
CASTLTAGASEQYF
>NA|TRBV5-6|TRBJ2-7|NA
TGTGCCAGCAGCTTGGTTCCACGGGTGCAGTACTTC
CASSLVPRVQYF
>NA|TRBV6-5|TRBJ1-2|NA
TGTGCCAGCAGCCTTAGCAGGGAAAACTATGGCTACACCTTC
CASSLSRENYGYTF
>few|TRBV9|TRBJ1-1|TRBD1
TGTGCCAGCAGCGTAGGGACAGGGACTTACACTGAAGCTTTCTTT
CASSVGTGTYTEAFF
>NA|TRBV6-5|TRBJ1-2|NA
TGTGCCAGCAGTTACTTTCCGAGCCAGGGGGGCTACACCTTC
CASSYFPSQGGYTF
>few|TRBV18|TRBJ2-3|NA
TGTGCCAGCTCACCACCCAGGGTTGATACGCAGTATTTT
CASSPPRVDTQYF
>NA|TRBV30|TRBJ2-1|NA
TGTGCCTGGAGTGTAACTGTTGGTGAGCAGTTCTTC
CAWSVTVGEQFF
>NA|TRBV7-3|TRBJ2-5|NA
TGTGCCAGCAGCTTAAGGAGGACAGAAGAGACCCAGTACTTC
CASSLRRTEETQYF
>NA|TRBV12-1|TRBJ2-2|NA
TGTGCCAGCAGCTTTCCCACACCCCGCAATCGTCCCGGGGAGCTGTTTTTT
CASSFPTPRNRPGELFF
>once|TRBV7-8|TRBJ2-2|NA
TGTGCCAGCAGCTTAGGAGGGAGCGGGACCGGGGAGCTGTTTTTT
CASSLGGSGTGELFF
>NA|TRBV7-8|TRBJ1-5|NA
TGTGCCAGCAGCCTACCGCATAGCAATCAGCCCCAGCATTTT
CASSLPHSNQPQHF
>NA|TRBV7-9|TRBJ2-1|TRBD2
TGTGCCAGCAGCTCAGGACTAGCGGGAGGCTACAATGAGCAGTTCTTC
CASSSGLAGGYNEQFF
>NA|TRBV30|TRBJ2-2|NA
TGTGCCTGGTCCCGGGAAACGAACACCGGGGAGCTGTTTTTT
CAWSRETNTGELFF
>NA|TRBV27|TRBJ1-2|TRBD1
TGTGCCAGCAGTTCAGGGGGGTGGGGCTACACCTTC
CASSSGGWGYTF
>NA|TRBV6-5|TRBJ2-5|NA
TGTGCCAGCAGTGAAGGTCCAGGGCAAGAGACCCAGTACTTC
CASSEGPGQETQYF
>NA|TRBV6-1|TRBJ2-1|TRBD2
TGTGCCAGCAGTGAAGCAGCGGGAGATCTTCCCAATGAGCAGTTCTTC
CASSEAAGDLPNEQFF
>NA|TRBV7-6|TRBJ2-1|NA
TGTGCCAGCAGCTTAGGCGGCCAAGCCTACAATGAGCAGTTCTTC
CASSLGGQAYNEQFF
>few|TRBV5-6|TRBJ1-5|NA
TGTGCCAGCAGCTTTGGGGGAGGGCAGCCCCAGCATTTT
CASSFGGGQPQHF
>NA|TRBV7-6|TRBJ2-1|TRBD1
TGTGCCAGCAGCCCCGGACAGGGGTCCTACAATGAGCAGTTCTTC
CASSPGQGSYNEQFF
>NA|TRBV11-2|TRBJ1-2|NA
TGTGCCAGCAGCTTAGTGCGCCAGGGCGGTGGCTACACCTTC
CASSLVRQGGGYTF
>NA|TRBV30|TRBJ2-5|TRBD1
TGTGCCTGGGACCACGTAACAGGGGGCGCAGAGACCCAGTACTTC
CAWDHVTGGAETQYF
>few|TRBV23-1|TRBJ2-7|NA
TGCGCCAGCAGCCCAGGACAGCCCTACGAGCAGTACTTC
CASSPGQPYEQYF
>few|TRBV25-1|TRBJ1-2|TRBD1
TGTGCCAGCAGTGTAGACAGGGCTCTCGGCTACACCTTC
CASSVDRALGYTF
>NA|TRBV4-1|TRBJ2-7|TRBD2
TGCGCCAGCAGCCCTGGGGCTAGCGGATCCTACGAGCAGTACTTC
CASSPGASGSYEQYF
>NA|TRBV9|TRBJ1-3|NA
TGTGCCAGCAGCGAAGGGGGTCCCAACACCATATATTTT
CASSEGGPNTIYF
>NA|TRBV9|TRBJ2-3|NA
TGTGCCAGCAGCCCGAGAGGGCAGCCCGAGGATACGCAGTATTTT
CASSPRGQPEDTQYF
>few|TRBV6-5|TRBJ1-2|NA
TGTGCCAGCAAGCGGTCGGGGGGCGACTATGGCTACACCTTC
CASKRSGGDYGYTF
>few|TRBV11-2|TRBJ2-1|TRBD2
TGTGCCAGCAGCACGCACGGACTAGCGGGCTACAATGAGCAGTTCTTC
CASSTHGLAGYNEQFF
>NA|TRBV4-1|TRBJ2-1|TRBD2
TGCGCCAGCAGCCAAGAGCTAGCGGGAGTAGCTGAGCAGTTCTTC
CASSQELAGVAEQFF